The 18 T cell receptor beta chains below were found in one sample sequenced in a study of regulatory T cells in long-lasting Graves disease (dated by TCRdb to about 2021). Libraries were prepared through multiplex PCR. The instrument given in TCRdb is Illumina HiSeq 4000. iRepertoire HTBI primers and Arm-PCR amplification of CDR3 regions were used to construct TCR beta libraries. TCRdb redid the processing of the public reads, applying fastp at Q25 and MiXCR, and retained in-frame beta chains. Rows with a matching CDR3 protein are joined into one entry that keeps the most common DNA and genes. This sample comprises about 470,000 distinct CDR3 sequences, around 15% of them detected only once. 10% to 15% of the sample is in the top ten clones. The sample's time point label, decoded: newly diagnosed GD, antithyroid drugs for less than 3 months. For both TCR sequencing and RNA sequencing, RNA was extracted from PBMCs using TRIzol.

Another study also made use of these data, one on T cells in Graves' hyperthyroidism and ophthalmopathy.

This material consisted of peripheral blood mononuclear cells (PBMCs), taken at new diagnosis, from a patient treated with antithyroid drugs. The source of these receptors is a middle-aged man with Graves disease. Donor details come from another sample of the same person, matched by shared clones.

This sequence joins TRBV30 and TRBJ2-1; 15 nucleotides agree with TRBD2. CDR1 and CDR2 from the germline V gene are GTSNPN and SVGIG (reference sequence). The J segment lost 9 bases and the V segment lost 3 bases, leaving 6 bases of the junction unmatched. The CDR3 contains 15 residues. The CDR3, as DNA: TGTGCCTGGAGCGGACTAGCGGGAGGGATGGGTGAGCAGTTCTTC. Protein sequence: CAWSGLAGGMGEQFF.

The sample holds many counts of this clonotype. This chain joins TRBV28 and TRBJ1-5; D perhaps matches TRBD1 (5 bases). CDR3 length: 14 amino acids. The germline V and J ends were trimmed by 6 bases and 6 bases, with 15 bases remaining between them. The germline V gene encodes CDR1 MDHEN and CDR2 SYDVKM. The CDR3 DNA is TGTGCCAGCAGCCTCGGGGGAACTGGTCAGCCCCAGCATTTT. This encodes CASSLGGTGQPQHF.

This clonotype was detected a few times. In nucleotides, the CDR3 is TGCAGCGTCCGAAGACCGCGGGAGGGAGGGTCCTACAATGAGCAGTTCTTC. As protein: CSVRRPREGGSYNEQFF. The chain uses TRBV29-1 and TRBJ2-1; 9 bases are shared with TRBD2. V lost 6 bases and J lost 1; bases outside the gene matches: 13. The CDR3 loop spans 17 amino acids. Germline values: CDR1 SQVTM, CDR2 ANQGSEA.

The chain has TRBV6-1 and TRBJ2-3; D might be TRBD1 or TRBD2, each matching 6 bases. This CDR3 has 16 amino acids. Germline V gene data show CDR1 as MNHNS and CDR2 as SASEGT. Trimming cost V 7 bases and J 6 bases, with 23 bases left between them. The CDR3 bases are TGTGCCAGCACCGGACTCGGGGGCGGTAATTGGGATACGCAGTATTTT. Encoded protein: CASTGLGGGNWDTQYF.

This rearrangement joins TRBV6-1 to TRBJ1-2, with D possibly TRBD1 on 6 matching bases. Trimming pared 5 bases from V and 6 bases from J, leaving 10 bases between. Per germline, CDR1 MNHNS and CDR2 SASEGT. This CDR3 is built from 12 residues. CDR3 nucleotides: TGTGCCAGCAGTAGGACAGCTAATGGCTACACCTTC. Its protein product is CASSRTANGYTF.

The CDR3 spells CSARDTGGVAKNIQYF. CDR3 sequence (DNA): TGCAGTGCTAGAGATACGGGAGGGGTTGCCAAAAACATTCAGTACTTC. This chain uses TRBV20-1 with TRBJ2-4, with 8 bases aligning to TRBD2. V lost 0 bases to trimming and J lost 1 base; unmatched junction nucleotides: 5. Germline CDR1 and CDR2: DFQATT and SNEGSKA (reference sequence). The CDR3 has 16 amino acids.

The chain has TRBV5-1 and TRBJ2-7, with 11 bases that match TRBD2. J was trimmed by 6 bases and V by 2 bases; bases with no gene match: 13. Germline values: CDR1 SGHRS, CDR2 YFSETQ. The CDR3 is 17 amino acids. The CDR3 DNA follows: TGCGCCAGCAGCTTAAGGAGGGTAGCGGGAGGGATAAGCGAGCAGTACTTC. Protein sequence: CASSLRRVAGGISEQYF.

A few counts support this clonotype. The rearrangement links TRBV6-1 to TRBJ2-3; TRBD1 might be the D (6 bases). The DNA end lines up better with TRBJ2-7; the J call may be wrong. Germline CDR1 MNHNS, CDR2 SASEGT. This CDR3 comprises 15 residues. CDR3 coding DNA: TGTGCCAGCAGTCTTTGGATTGACACAGGGTCCGAGCAGTACTTC. This translates into CASSLWIDTGSEQYF.

Many counts were recorded for this clonotype. This chain joins TRBV9 and TRBJ2-3; 10 nucleotides agree with TRBD2. Trimming removed 0 bases from V and 4 bases from J; junction bases left unmatched: 2. Germline V gene lookup returns CDR1 SGDLS and CDR2 YYNGEE. This CDR3 is built from 15 residues. Here the CDR3 DNA reads TGTGCCAGCAGCGTAGGTCTAGCGGGAGCAGATACGCAGTATTTT. Translation gives CASSVGLAGADTQYF.

The chain recombines TRBV28 with TRBJ2-7, with TRBD1 matching over 10 bases. The V gene end was trimmed by 2 bases and the J gene end by 7 bases; junction bases not matched to a gene: 8. The germline CDR1 and CDR2 sequences are MDHEN and SYDVKM. The CDR3 is made up of 15 amino acids. The CDR3 loop reads CASSLMGTGAGEQYF. As DNA, the CDR3 is TGTGCCAGCAGTTTAATGGGGACAGGGGCGGGAGAGCAGTACTTC.

This clonotype showed up many times. The chain is built from TRBV28 and TRBJ2-1; 9 bases match TRBD2. Germline assignment: CDR1 MDHEN and CDR2 SYDVKM. The V gene end was trimmed by 7 bases and the J gene end by 1 base; junction bases not matched to a gene: 8. The CDR3 consists of 16 residues. The CDR3 DNA sequence: TGTGCCAGCACCCCTTTAGCGGGAGCTTCCTACAATGAGCAGTTCTTC. Amino acid sequence: CASTPLAGASYNEQFF.

This clonotype was detected ten times or more. This sequence joins TRBV9 and TRBJ2-1; 13 bases match TRBD2. The CDR3 loop spans 17 amino acids. V shed 4 bases, J shed 1 base, and the junction held 5 bases outside the gene matches. CDR1 and CDR2 (germline): SGDLS, YYNGEE. The CDR3 sequence is CASSLRTSGGSYNEQFF. Written as DNA, the CDR3 is TGTGCCAGCAGCCTACGGACTAGCGGGGGATCCTACAATGAGCAGTTCTTC.

This clonotype showed up many times. V is TRBV3-1 and J is TRBJ2-1, with D possibly matching TRBD1 (6 bases). The germline V and J ends were trimmed by 4 bases and 4 bases, with 14 bases remaining between them. CDR3 size: 15 residues. Germline V lookup: CDR1 LGHDT, CDR2 YNNKEL (reference sequence). CDR3 DNA: TGTGCCAGCAGCCCCCGGGACATCGGGTACAATGAGCAGTTCTTC. It is translated as CASSPRDIGYNEQFF.

This clonotype was picked up many times. This rearrangement joins TRBV2 to TRBJ2-7; D not certain. This CDR3 spans 11 amino acids. V was cut by 5 bases and J by 6 bases, with 8 bases left in between. Germline V gene sequence: CDR1 SNHLY, CDR2 FYNNEI. As DNA, the CDR3 is TGTGCCAGCAGTCCCTTATCCGAGCAGTACTTC. Protein product: CASSPLSEQYF. Looking up the rest from reference TRBV2 and TRBJ2-7 gives the full variable domain: EPEVTQTPSHQVTQMGQEVILRCVPISNHLYFYWYRQILGQKVEFLVSFYNNEISEKSEIFDDQFSVERPDGSNFTLKIRSTKLEDSAMYFCASSPLSEQYFGPGTRLTVT.

The gene calls are TRBV12-3 or TRBV12-4 and TRBJ1-1; D gene ambiguous. Trimming took off 5 bases at V and 0 bases at J, with 10 bases between the two ends. The CDR3 loop spans 14 amino acids. The CDR3 here is CASSPRPVNTEAFF. CDR3 DNA sequence: TGTGCCAGCAGTCCACGACCGGTGAACACTGAAGCTTTCTTT.

This clonotype was found a few times. V is TRBV6-1 and J is TRBJ2-3; D is uncertain. The V gene lost 2 bases and the J gene lost 6 bases, with 15 bases spanning the gap. The CDR3 extends over 15 amino acids. Per the germline V gene, CDR1 is MNHNS and CDR2 is SASEGT. In nucleotides, the CDR3 is TGTGCCAGCAGTGAACTAGGGCGGTTTCTGGATACGCAGTATTTT. Translated, it gives CASSELGRFLDTQYF.

This chain connects TRBV5-1 to TRBJ2-1; no clear D gene. This CDR3 has 13 amino acids. CDR1 SGHRS and CDR2 YFSETQ come from the germline V gene. The ends were cut back, 4 bases at V and 5 bases at J, with 10 bases in the middle. The CDR3 nucleotides are TGCGCCAGCAGCCCCCTCCCGGACAATGAGCAGTTCTTC. It is translated as CASSPLPDNEQFF.

V usage is TRBV12-3 or TRBV12-4 and J usage is TRBJ2-7; 9 bases are shared with TRBD2. V lost 8 bases, J lost 3 bases, and 8 bases stayed unmatched. This CDR3 is 14 amino acids long. The CDR3 nucleotides are TGTGCCAGCTCTGATAGCGGGAGAGGCTACGAGCAGTACTTC. Residues: CASSDSGRGYEQYF.